This TCR beta chain was sequenced in a study of T cells in localized non-small cell lung cancer. Findings of the study overall: Turning up in adjacent lung were a median approximately 58 of the top 100 tumor clones. Uninvolved adjacent lung had higher T cell clonality than tumor and all other tissues.

V lost 5 bases and J lost 4, with 14 bases in between. The germline V gene has CDR1 LNHNV and CDR2 YYDKDF (reference sequence). This CDR3 contains 14 residues. The repertoire was sequenced with immunoSEQ multiplex PCR; TCRdb's copy has only in-frame clones and lacks some. The repertoire includes around 31,000 clones, roughly nine tenths of them detected once, and about 9.4% sits in the top ten. For this clone: What it recognizes is unknown.

The chain uses TRBV15 and TRBJ1-2, with D perhaps matching TRBD1 (6 bases). Sample: peripheral blood, taken before any cancer treatment. The receptor's source is a woman aged 35-70 years with stage I lung adenocarcinoma. The CDR3 DNA reads TGTGCCACCAGCGGCTTAACAGGGCCCTATGGCTACACCTTC. Translated, it gives CATSGLTGPYGYTF.